One sample yielded the 22 T cell receptor beta chains listed below, sequenced in a study of blood T cell repertoires in COVID-19. TCRdb's table, derived via immunoSEQ multiplex PCR, lists solely in-frame clones and lacks some. Seen here are under 250,000 clones, 82% observed once, and the top ten hold roughly 12%. Sequenced input: peripheral blood. All receptors derive from a woman aged 40 to 50 with acute or convalescent COVID-19.

The gene calls are TRBV5-6 and TRBJ2-7; unclear D gene. V was shortened by 0 bases and J by 4 bases, with 8 bases between the two germline ends. This CDR3 spans 13 amino acids. Germline CDR1 reads SGHDT; CDR2 reads YYEEEE. The CDR3: CASSLGLTYEQYF. In DNA form, the CDR3 reads TGTGCCAGCAGCTTGGGCCTTACATACGAGCAGTACTTC.

This chain uses TRBV30 with TRBJ2-2, with 11 bases aligning to TRBD2. Germline assignment: CDR1 GTSNPN and CDR2 SVGIG (reference sequence). J gave up 1 base and V 8 bases, and 9 bases lay outside the gene matches. This CDR3 contains 16 residues. CDR3 loop: CARGRTSGRNTGELFF. DNA for the CDR3: TGTGCCCGAGGTAGAACTAGCGGGAGGAACACCGGGGAGCTGTTTTTT.

DNA of the CDR3: TGTGCCAGCAGCCGGGGTGGGACAGTTTCCTACGAGCAGTACTTC. The encoded protein is CASSRGGTVSYEQYF. This chain joins TRBV7-6 and TRBJ2-7; 7 nucleotides agree with TRBD1. This CDR3 has 15 residues. The germline CDR1 and CDR2 sequences are SGHVS and FNYEAQ. J gave up 1 base and V 5 bases, and 8 bases lay outside the gene matches.

CDR3 coding DNA: TGTGCCAGCAGCTTAGTGAGAGGCTGGGGCAGCTATGGCTACACCTTC. It is translated as CASSLVRGWGSYGYTF. V gene TRBV11-2 combines with J gene TRBJ1-2; D is perhaps TRBD1 (5 bases). Per the germline V gene, CDR1 is SGHAT and CDR2 is FQNNGV. Trimming removed 1 base at V and 4 bases at J, with 16 bases between. This CDR3 spans 16 amino acids.

The chain is built from TRBV11-2 and TRBJ2-5, with D possibly being TRBD2 (6 bases). In germline, CDR1 is SGHAT, CDR2 FQNNGV. The CDR3 extends over 16 amino acids. Deletions cut 4 bases from V and 3 bases from J, with 18 bases between. The DNA of the CDR3 is TGTGCCAGCAGCTACGGGAGAGCAATGTTTAAAGAGACCCAGTACTTC. Amino acids: CASSYGRAMFKETQYF.

The chain is built from TRBV12-3 or TRBV12-4 and TRBJ2-7; the match to TRBD1 covers 7 bases. The CDR3 sequence is 13 residues long. J was trimmed by 7 bases and V by 8 bases; bases with no gene match: 11. As DNA, the CDR3 is TGTGCCAGCCGAGATATACAGGGGAATGAGCAGTACTTC. As protein: CASRDIQGNEQYF.

In the case of this clone: The sample has other DNA sequences that encode this CDR3 too. The gene calls are TRBV5-1 and TRBJ1-2; 8 nucleotides align to TRBD1. This CDR3 has 15 amino acids. CDR1 is SGHRS and CDR2 is YFSETQ in the germline V gene. V lost 0 bases to trimming and J lost 8 bases; unmatched junction nucleotides: 9. For the CDR3, the DNA is TGCGCCAGCAGCTTGGATGGGCAGGGGGCCGGAGGCTACACCTTC. The encoded protein is CASSLDGQGAGGYTF.

The rearrangement uses TRBV5-1 and TRBJ1-1; 8 bases are a match to TRBD1. CDR1 is SGHRS, CDR2 YFSETQ, per germline. The CDR3 spans 16 residues. With 5 bases clipped from V and 3 bases from J, the junction kept 12 bases outside the gene matches. CDR3 nucleotides: TGCGCCAGCAGAGAGACAGGGGAATTTAGGGACACTGAAGCTTTCTTT. Its protein is CASRETGEFRDTEAFF.

The rearrangement links TRBV29-1 to TRBJ1-3; no reliable D call. V lost 2 bases and J lost 4, with 6 bases in between. The CDR3 is 12 residues long. The germline V gene encodes CDR1 SQVTM and CDR2 ANQGSEA. The CDR3 reads CSVETFGNTIYF. CDR3 nucleotides: TGCAGCGTTGAAACATTCGGAAACACCATATATTTT.

This chain connects TRBV5-5 to TRBJ1-5; D not certain. Germline CDR1 and CDR2: SGHKS and YYEKEE (reference sequence). V was clipped by 1 base and J by 2 bases, with 10 bases between them. The CDR3 covers 15 residues. The CDR3 DNA reads TGTGCCAGCAGCTTGAGCGGGATTCGCAATCAGCCCCAGCATTTT. It translates to CASSLSGIRNQPQHF. The full variable domain, in which reference TRBV5-5 and TRBJ1-5 provide the parts outside the CDR3, is DAGVTQSPTHLIKTRGQQVTLRCSPISGHKSVSWYQQVLGQGPQFIFQYYEKEERGRGNFPDRFSARQFPNYSSELNVNALLLGDSALYLCASSLSGIRNQPQHFGDGTRLSIL.

The J gene is TRBJ1-1, the V gene TRBV5-1; 8 positions agree with TRBD1. CDR1 and CDR2 from the germline V gene are SGHRS and YFSETQ. The ends lost 5 bases at V and 5 bases at J; junction bases unmatched: 11. CDR3 length: 15 residues. The CDR3 loop reads CASSSTRTGKTEAFF. The CDR3 DNA is TGCGCCAGCAGTTCGACCCGGACAGGGAAGACTGAAGCTTTCTTT.

The J gene is TRBJ2-7, the V gene TRBV12-5, with D uncertain. V lost 0 bases, J lost 0 bases, and 15 bases lay in between. The CDR3 loop spans 17 amino acids. The germline CDR1 and CDR2 sequences are LGHNT and FRNRAP. The CDR3 region has the DNA TGTGCTAGTGGTTTGGTATCATCTAGGAGCAGCTCCTACGAGCAGTACTTC. It translates to CASGLVSSRSSSYEQYF.

The J gene is TRBJ1-1, the V gene TRBV6-2 or TRBV6-3, with 7 bases that match TRBD1. Germline V gene data show CDR1 as MNHEY and CDR2 as SVGEGT. The J segment lost 6 bases and the V segment lost 2 bases, leaving 9 bases of the junction unmatched. CDR3 size: 15 residues. Here the CDR3 reads CASSYRTGEGAEAFF. The DNA of the CDR3 is TGTGCCAGCAGTTACAGAACAGGGGAAGGGGCTGAAGCTTTCTTT.

This clone was recorded at least ten times. The chain employs TRBV19 and TRBJ2-2; D is unclear. The CDR3 loop spans 14 amino acids. The germline V and J ends were trimmed by 3 bases and 1 base, with 6 bases remaining between them. The germline gives CDR1 LNHDA, CDR2 SQIVND (reference sequence). Here the CDR3 reads CASSILQNTGELFF. The CDR3, as DNA: TGTGCCAGTAGTATTTTACAGAACACCGGGGAGCTGTTTTTT.

This chain's CDR3 is CAIAISTDTQYF. CDR3 DNA: TGTGCCATCGCGATCAGCACAGATACGCAGTATTTT. The rearrangement uses TRBV10-3 and TRBJ2-3; D is uncertain. This CDR3 region has 12 residues. Trimming took 8 bases from V and 0 from J, leaving 6 bases between them. Germline CDR1 is ENHRY and CDR2 is SYGVKD.

The J gene is TRBJ1-1, the V gene TRBV14, with TRBD1 matching over 7 bases. This CDR3 has 16 residues. Germline V gene sequence: CDR1 SGHDN, CDR2 FVKESK. V lost 0 bases, J lost 1 base, and 5 bases stayed unmatched. CDR3 loop: CASSQDLNRGNTEAFF. CDR3 DNA: TGTGCCAGCAGCCAAGATCTGAACAGGGGGAACACTGAAGCTTTCTTT.

The chain links TRBV6-2 or TRBV6-3 to TRBJ2-3; 10 positions match TRBD2. CDR1 and CDR2 (germline): MNHEY, SVGEGT. The CDR3 loop spans 16 amino acids. V dropped 6 bases and J dropped 3; count of bases not matched to a gene: 9. CDR3 protein: CASSPPGAGGTDTQYF. The CDR3 coding sequence is TGTGCCAGCAGCCCTCCGGGAGCGGGGGGGACAGATACGCAGTATTTT.

The chain is built from TRBV15 and TRBJ1-1; D not certain. This CDR3 is built from 16 residues. Trimming removed 0 bases at V and 4 bases at J, with 15 bases between. The germline V gene encodes CDR1 LNHNV and CDR2 YYDKDF (reference sequence). The CDR3 here is CATSRDRLGRATEAFF. CDR3 sequence (DNA): TGTGCCACCAGCAGAGATCGGCTTGGGCGGGCCACTGAAGCTTTCTTT. The variable domain in full, completed from reference TRBV15 and TRBJ1-1, reads DAMVIQNPRYQVTQFGKPVTLSCSQTLNHNVMYWYQQKSSQAPKLLFHYYDKDFNNEADTPDNFQSRRPNTSFCFLDIRSPGLGDTAMYLCATSRDRLGRATEAFFGQGTRLTVV.

The genes are TRBV7-2 and TRBJ2-1, with D maybe TRBD2 (6 bases). CDR1 is SGHTA, CDR2 FQGNSA, per germline. Deletions cut 2 bases from V and 6 bases from J, with 17 bases between. The CDR3 extends over 16 amino acids. CDR3 sequence reads: CASSLMSAGRVNEQFF. The CDR3 coding sequence is TGTGCCAGCAGCTTAATGTCGGCGGGACGGGTCAATGAGCAGTTCTTC.

V and J are TRBV25-1 and TRBJ1-2, with 8 bases fitting TRBD1. Germline V gene lookup returns CDR1 MGHDK and CDR2 SYGVNS. V lost 6 bases and J lost 7; bases outside the gene matches: 4. The CDR3 is 12 residues long. The CDR3 bases are TGTGCCAGCAGGACAGGGGCGCTTGGCTACACCTTC. It specifies CASRTGALGYTF.

With respect to this clone: The sample holds other DNA sequences that translate to the same CDR3. This chain uses TRBV4-2 with TRBJ2-5, with TRBD2 identical over 10 bases. Trimming took 3 bases from V and 3 from J; bases not matched to a gene: 4. The CDR3 totals 15 residues. Germline CDR1 is LGHNA and CDR2 is YNFKEQ. This CDR3 is CASSQGLAGEETQYF. For the CDR3, the DNA is TGTGCCAGCAGCCAGGGGCTAGCGGGAGAAGAGACCCAGTACTTC.

The genes are TRBV30 and TRBJ1-1; D ambiguous. The germline CDR1 and CDR2 sequences are GTSNPN and SVGIG (reference sequence). The CDR3 is 13 residues long. The ends were cut back, 3 bases at V and 2 bases at J, with 10 bases in the middle. The CDR3 spells CAWRLWANTEAFF. The CDR3 coding sequence is TGTGCCTGGAGGTTGTGGGCCAACACTGAAGCTTTCTTT.